Here is one TCR beta chain with its context. This record belongs to a study of shared clonotypes between healthy human individuals. In germline, CDR1 is SGHAT, CDR2 FQNNGV. This CDR3 comprises 13 residues. The germline V and J ends were trimmed by 6 bases and 4 bases, with 10 bases remaining between them. Naive CD8 cells comprised CD45RO-negative, CCR7-positively selected cells, excluding terminally differentiated effector memory CD45RA+ cells. Method: immunoSEQ multiplex PCR; TCRdb's copy keeps in-frame clones and lacks some. The sample gives 1.5 million to 2.5 million clones, approximately 95% of which show up once; 1.2% is in the top ten.

The genes are TRBV11-2 and TRBJ1-5; a weak D match, TRBD1 (5 bases). The sequence came from a man aged 18 to 29 in good health. Sequencing was done on a sample of naive CD8+ T cells sorted from blood. CDR3 DNA: TGTGCCAGCAGTTTACAGGAAAATCAGCCCCAGCATTTT. It translates to CASSLQENQPQHF.